One TCR beta chain is described in this entry. The data derive from a study of blood T cell repertoires in COVID-19. Germline loops: CDR1 PRHDT, CDR2 FYEKMQ (reference sequence). This CDR3 has 16 amino acids. The ends were cut back, 0 bases at V and 2 bases at J, with 13 bases in the middle. Seattle patients were enrolled while actively infected and followed longitudinally. Assay: immunoSEQ multiplex PCR; the TCRdb copy retains only in-frame clones and omits some. This repertoire shows hundreds of thousands of clones, 88% found once; its top ten account for about 6.7%. The sequencing sample was made of peripheral blood. This chain links TRBV13 with TRBJ2-5; perhaps TRBD1 as D (6 bases). The origin of this receptor is a woman in her 70s with COVID-19, enrolled during active disease. This CDR3 reads CASSLGPGVAQETQYF. The DNA of the CDR3 is TGTGCCAGCAGCTTAGGCCCAGGGGTAGCGCAAGAGACCCAGTACTTC.